This T cell receptor beta chain was observed in a study of blood T cell repertoires in COVID-19. The CDR3 is 20 residues long. V gave up 2 bases and J gave up 5 bases; unmatched junction bases: 18. The germline V gene has CDR1 MNHEY and CDR2 SVGEGT. Sequenced by immunoSEQ multiplex PCR; TCRdb stores in-frame clones only, minus some. The table records about 150,000 clones, approximately 86% of them present only once. The sample consisted of peripheral blood. The origin of this receptor is a woman between 35 and 50 years old with active or convalescent COVID-19. This chain uses TRBV6-2 or TRBV6-3 with TRBJ2-5, with 12 positions matching TRBD2. CDR3 in amino acids: CASSYPNPPPSGRARETQYF. CDR3 DNA: TGTGCCAGCAGTTACCCTAACCCTCCTCCTAGCGGGAGGGCCAGGGAGACCCAGTACTTC.